The clone carrying this T cell receptor beta chain has just a few counts. The antigen is undetermined. The data stem from a study of OX40 agonist ivuxolimab in advanced cancers. As for the study in general: Participants, approximately 83% male, averaged roughly 60 years of age, ranging from 23 to 79. Under the entry rules, prior anti-PD-1, anti-PD-L1 or anti-CTLA-4 therapy was allowed, and roughly 43% had some. One hepatocellular carcinoma and two cutaneous melanoma patients partially responded.

This CDR3 has 12 amino acids. The V and J ends lost 6 bases and 4 bases respectively, with 7 bases between them. Germline loops: CDR1 SNHLY, CDR2 FYNNEI. The study, taken as a whole, reports: Researchers did not determine the expanded peripheral T cells' antigen specificity.

The table came from immunoSEQ multiplex PCR; TCRdb's copy has only in-frame clones and leaves some out. The table records fewer than 55,000 clones, 75% to 85% of them present only once. The chain joins TRBV2 to TRBJ1-3; D perhaps matches TRBD1 (6 bases). The TCR originated in an adult with an advanced solid tumor such as melanoma, head and neck, liver or kidney cancer. The material was CD4+ or CD8+ T cells sorted from blood, obtained in a trial of the OX40 agonist ivuxolimab. The CDR3: CASRDRGNTIYF. The CDR3 nucleotides read TGTGCCAGCAGGGACAGAGGAAACACCATATATTTT.